Listed below are T cell receptor beta chains from one sample, sequenced in a study of vaccination effects on CD4 cells after COVID-19. Their cognate antigens are unknown. The table came from immunoSEQ multiplex PCR; TCRdb's copy has only in-frame clones and leaves some out. The sample lists about 73,000 clones; about 79% were seen once. The sequencing used CD4+ T cells from PBMCs cultured with SARS-CoV-2 spike peptides, collected before COVID-19 vaccination. Receptor source: a human donor who received a COVID-19 vaccine. CDR3s include the opening cysteine and the closing phenylalanine or tryptophan. A D gene is named only where the DNA matches it firmly. The size entry is marked missing in some rows and otherwise reads once, few, many or a size class.

cdr3_nt: TGCGCCAGCAGCCCCGACAGGGACTCTGGGGCCAACGTCCTGACTTTC
cdr3_aa: CASSPDRDSGANVLTF
v_call: TRBV5-1
j_call: TRBJ2-6
clone_size: -
d_call: TRBD1

cdr3_nt: TGTGCCAGTAGTATCGTGGCAGTACACACTGAAGCTTTCTTT
cdr3_aa: CASSIVAVHTEAFF
v_call: TRBV19
j_call: TRBJ1-1
clone_size: once
d_call: -

cdr3_nt: TGCGCCAGCAGCTTGTTCGGGGTTTCGGCTGAAGCTTTCTTT
cdr3_aa: CASSLFGVSAEAFF
v_call: TRBV5-1
j_call: TRBJ1-1
clone_size: -
d_call: -

cdr3_nt: TGCGCCAGCAGGAGGGACCCTACAACCGGGGAGCTGTTTTTT
cdr3_aa: CASRRDPTTGELFF
v_call: TRBV4-1
j_call: TRBJ2-2
clone_size: few
d_call: -

cdr3_nt: TGTGCCAGCAGCGTACAGGGGTCCGATGGCGCAAACACCATATATTTT
cdr3_aa: CASSVQGSDGANTIYF
v_call: TRBV28
j_call: TRBJ1-3
clone_size: -
d_call: TRBD1

cdr3_nt: TGTGCCAGCAGCTTGTTCCGGACAACGAACACCGGGGAGCTGTTTTTT
cdr3_aa: CASSLFRTTNTGELFF
v_call: TRBV7-2
j_call: TRBJ2-2
clone_size: -
d_call: -

cdr3_nt: TGCGCCAGCAGCGAACTTGACCCGGGGGCTGAAGCTTTCTTT
cdr3_aa: CASSELDPGAEAFF
v_call: TRBV5-1
j_call: TRBJ1-1
clone_size: -
d_call: -

cdr3_nt: TGCAGCGTCGCGGGGGGCAACTATGGCTACACCTTC
cdr3_aa: CSVAGGNYGYTF
v_call: TRBV29-1
j_call: TRBJ1-2
clone_size: -
d_call: -

cdr3_nt: TGTGCCAGCAGTTACGGGCTCTCTGGAAACACCATATATTTT
cdr3_aa: CASSYGLSGNTIYF
v_call: TRBV6-5
j_call: TRBJ1-3
clone_size: -
d_call: -

cdr3_nt: TGTGCCAGCAGCTTAGAGTCTAGCGGGGGCTACAATGAGCAGTTCTTC
cdr3_aa: CASSLESSGGYNEQFF
v_call: TRBV11-3
j_call: TRBJ2-1
clone_size: -
d_call: TRBD2

cdr3_nt: TGCGCCAGCAGCCGCACAAACACGGGGGAAAGATCCGAGCAGTTCTTC
cdr3_aa: CASSRTNTGERSEQFF
v_call: TRBV4-3
j_call: TRBJ2-1
clone_size: few
d_call: -

cdr3_nt: TGTGCCAGCAGTCGGGACGGCTTTAATCGTGGCTACACCTTC
cdr3_aa: CASSRDGFNRGYTF
v_call: TRBV28
j_call: TRBJ1-2
clone_size: -
d_call: -

cdr3_nt: TGTGCCAGCGGGAATGAGCATCGTCAGCCCCAGCATTTT
cdr3_aa: CASGNEHRQPQHF
v_call: TRBV11-3
j_call: TRBJ1-5
clone_size: -
d_call: -

cdr3_nt: TGTGCCAGCAGCTTGGAGGCAGGGGGCTCTGGAAACACCATATATTTT
cdr3_aa: CASSLEAGGSGNTIYF
v_call: TRBV5-4
j_call: TRBJ1-3
clone_size: once
d_call: TRBD1

cdr3_nt: TGCGCCAGCAGCTTGACCGGGGTGAGCACAGATACGCAGTATTTT
cdr3_aa: CASSLTGVSTDTQYF
v_call: TRBV5-1
j_call: TRBJ2-3
clone_size: -
d_call: -

cdr3_nt: TGTGCGTCACAACAGGGTGGAAAGACCCAGTACTTC
cdr3_aa: CASQQGGKTQYF
v_call: TRBV2
j_call: TRBJ2-5
clone_size: -
d_call: -

cdr3_nt: TGTGCCAGCAGCTCGACAGGGATCTATGGCTACACCTTC
cdr3_aa: CASSSTGIYGYTF
v_call: TRBV12-3/TRBV12-4
j_call: TRBJ1-2
clone_size: -
d_call: TRBD1

cdr3_nt: TGCGCCAGCAGCTCGGCGACAGGGTCAGGGAAGACCCAGTACTTC
cdr3_aa: CASSSATGSGKTQYF
v_call: TRBV5-1
j_call: TRBJ2-5
clone_size: -
d_call: TRBD1

cdr3_nt: TGCGCCAGCAGCTTGTTCGGGTCTGGCGGGGAGCTGTTTTTT
cdr3_aa: CASSLFGSGGELFF
v_call: TRBV5-1
j_call: TRBJ2-2
clone_size: once
d_call: -

cdr3_nt: TGTGCCAGCCAAGCCCCGGACAGGCTTAACTATGGCTACACCTTC
cdr3_aa: CASQAPDRLNYGYTF
v_call: TRBV7-9
j_call: TRBJ1-2
clone_size: -
d_call: TRBD1

cdr3_nt: TGTGCCAGCAGCTCGGTGTCTCTAGCGGGGGTAGGCGATGAGCAGTTCTTC
cdr3_aa: CASSSVSLAGVGDEQFF
v_call: TRBV7-2
j_call: TRBJ2-1
clone_size: -
d_call: TRBD2

cdr3_nt: TGTGCCAGCAGCTTGGGACTAGCGGTGGCTGGGACCCAGTACTTC
cdr3_aa: CASSLGLAVAGTQYF
v_call: TRBV7-6
j_call: TRBJ2-5
clone_size: once
d_call: TRBD2

cdr3_nt: TGTGCCAGCAGCGGAGCGACAGGGGTGGGCTACACCTTC
cdr3_aa: CASSGATGVGYTF
v_call: TRBV5-6
j_call: TRBJ1-2
clone_size: -
d_call: TRBD1

cdr3_nt: TGTGCCAGCAGCCTTACTGGCAATCAGCCCCAGCATTTT
cdr3_aa: CASSLTGNQPQHF
v_call: TRBV7-2
j_call: TRBJ1-5
clone_size: few
d_call: -

cdr3_nt: TGTGCCAGCAGTGACAGGCCTATGAGCAATCAGCCCCAGCATTTT
cdr3_aa: CASSDRPMSNQPQHF
v_call: TRBV2
j_call: TRBJ1-5
clone_size: few
d_call: -

cdr3_nt: TGTGCCAGCAGTGAAGAAGGGGGTAGAGTCCCAGATACGCAGTATTTT
cdr3_aa: CASSEEGGRVPDTQYF
v_call: TRBV6-1
j_call: TRBJ2-3
clone_size: -
d_call: -

cdr3_nt: TGTGCCAGCAGTGAAAACAGGCTTAATGAAAAACTGTTTTTT
cdr3_aa: CASSENRLNEKLFF
v_call: TRBV2
j_call: TRBJ1-4
clone_size: -
d_call: -

cdr3_nt: TGTGCCAGCGGGGGGAACACTGAAGCTTTCTTT
cdr3_aa: CASGGNTEAFF
v_call: TRBV28
j_call: TRBJ1-1
clone_size: -
d_call: -

cdr3_nt: TGTGCCAGCAGGATAACAAAGACAGGGGGCTATGGCTACACCTTC
cdr3_aa: CASRITKTGGYGYTF
v_call: TRBV6-5
j_call: TRBJ1-2
clone_size: -
d_call: TRBD1

cdr3_nt: TGTGCCGGCGCGGGGGGACGCACAGATACGCAGTATTTT
cdr3_aa: CAGAGGRTDTQYF
v_call: TRBV7-9
j_call: TRBJ2-3
clone_size: -
d_call: TRBD2

cdr3_nt: TGTGCCAGCAGTTTAAGGGGGGCGCAGGATGGCTACACCTTC
cdr3_aa: CASSLRGAQDGYTF
v_call: TRBV27
j_call: TRBJ1-2
clone_size: few
d_call: -

cdr3_nt: TGTGCCAGCAGCCAAGGGGACGGAGGGATGAACACTGAAGCTTTCTTT
cdr3_aa: CASSQGDGGMNTEAFF
v_call: TRBV4-2
j_call: TRBJ1-1
clone_size: -
d_call: -

cdr3_nt: TGTGCCACCAGTGATTTGGAGAGTCAGCCCCAGCATTTT
cdr3_aa: CATSDLESQPQHF
v_call: TRBV24-1
j_call: TRBJ1-5
clone_size: -
d_call: -

cdr3_nt: TGTGCCAGCACGCCGGACAGATACTCTGGAAACACCATATATTTT
cdr3_aa: CASTPDRYSGNTIYF
v_call: TRBV6-5
j_call: TRBJ1-3
clone_size: once
d_call: -

cdr3_nt: TGTGCCAGCAGGTTAGCCGGGACAGGGGGGAACACTGAAGCTTTCTTT
cdr3_aa: CASRLAGTGGNTEAFF
v_call: TRBV7-2
j_call: TRBJ1-1
clone_size: -
d_call: TRBD1

cdr3_nt: TGCGCCAGCAGCCAAGATGGCCGACAGGGGAACACTGAAGCTTTCTTT
cdr3_aa: CASSQDGRQGNTEAFF
v_call: TRBV4-3
j_call: TRBJ1-1
clone_size: -
d_call: TRBD1

cdr3_nt: TGTGCCAGCAGTTACGGCGACAGGGGGGGCAATCAGCCCCAGCATTTT
cdr3_aa: CASSYGDRGGNQPQHF
v_call: TRBV6-6
j_call: TRBJ1-5
clone_size: once
d_call: TRBD1

cdr3_nt: TGTGCCAGCAGCTTAGCGGCAGGATCCTTTACCTACAATGAGCAGTTCTTC
cdr3_aa: CASSLAAGSFTYNEQFF
v_call: TRBV7-9
j_call: TRBJ2-1
clone_size: -
d_call: -

cdr3_nt: TGTGCCAGCAGCTGGACTAGGAAGGAGACCCAGTACTTC
cdr3_aa: CASSWTRKETQYF
v_call: TRBV7-9
j_call: TRBJ2-5
clone_size: -
d_call: TRBD2

cdr3_nt: TGTGCCAGCAGCTTAGAGGACCTAGGTGGCAATCAGCCCCAGCATTTT
cdr3_aa: CASSLEDLGGNQPQHF
v_call: TRBV7-8
j_call: TRBJ1-5
clone_size: few
d_call: -

cdr3_nt: TGCGCCAGCAGCTTTACAGGGGAAGAGACCCAGTACTTC
cdr3_aa: CASSFTGEETQYF
v_call: TRBV5-1
j_call: TRBJ2-5
clone_size: -
d_call: TRBD1